A selection of T cell receptor beta chains follows, all from one sample in a study of blood T cell repertoires in COVID-19. TCRdb keeps only in-frame clones here, not all; method: immunoSEQ multiplex PCR. Of around 63,000 clones in the sample, roughly 72% were seen once. The source material was peripheral blood. The receptors here all came from a woman in her seventies with COVID-19, enrolled during active disease. Both conserved end residues are part of each CDR3. A D gene is named only where the DNA matches it firmly. Expanded clones get a size class; other rows say once, few or many, or leave the size out.

>TRBJ2-5|11|TRBD1|TRBV7-8|-
CASSPDREQYF
TGTGCCAGCAGCCCTGACAGGGAACAGTACTTC
>TRBJ2-7|16|TRBD1|TRBV10-3|-
CAISELTGTGGREQYF
TGTGCCATCAGTGAGTTAACCGGGACAGGGGGTCGGGAGCAGTACTTC
>TRBJ1-6|15|TRBD1|TRBV10-3|-
CAISDGQGRNSPLHF
TGTGCCATCAGTGACGGACAGGGGAGAAATTCACCCCTCCACTTT
>TRBJ1-1|13|-|TRBV12-5|-
CASGLNRATEAFF
TGTGCTAGTGGTTTAAACAGGGCCACTGAAGCTTTCTTT
>TRBJ2-2|15|-|TRBV4-3|once
CASSRNGGHTGELFF
TGCGCCAGCAGCCGCAACGGGGGGCACACCGGGGAGCTGTTTTTT
>TRBJ2-1|14|-|TRBV7-9|-
CASSRTPSYNEQFF
TGTGCCAGCAGTCGGACACCCTCCTACAATGAGCAGTTCTTC
>TRBJ2-2|13|-|TRBV16|-
CASSQPLGGELFF
TGTGCCAGCAGCCAACCTCTAGGCGGGGAGCTGTTTTTT
>TRBJ1-1|11|-|TRBV6-2/TRBV6-3|few
CASSEDSEAFF
TGTGCCAGCAGTGAGGACAGTGAAGCTTTCTTT
>TRBJ1-3|16|-|TRBV9|-
CASSVGVVSSGNTIYF
TGTGCCAGCAGCGTAGGAGTGGTGAGCTCTGGAAACACCATATATTTT
>TRBJ2-7|14|TRBD2|TRBV6-5|-
CASRSRGGLYEQYF
TGTGCCAGCAGGTCCCGGGGGGGACTTTACGAGCAGTACTTC
>TRBJ2-3|13|TRBD2|TRBV19|-
CASMGGWADTQYF
TGTGCCAGTATGGGGGGGTGGGCAGATACGCAGTATTTT
>TRBJ1-1|14|-|TRBV7-2|few
CASSLDGVRTEAFF
TGTGCCAGCAGCTTAGACGGGGTCCGCACTGAAGCTTTCTTT
>TRBJ1-6|17|-|TRBV4-3|-
CASSQERTAILNSPLHF
TGCGCCAGCAGCCAAGAAAGGACAGCCATTTTAAATTCACCCCTCCACTTT
>TRBJ2-1|15|TRBD1|TRBV2|-
CASRETNTGVHEQFF
TGTGCCAGCAGGGAAACCAACACAGGGGTACATGAGCAGTTCTTC
>TRBJ2-1|12|TRBD2|TRBV7-6|-
CASSSGLAMQFF
TGTGCCAGCAGCTCGGGACTAGCTATGCAGTTCTTC
>TRBJ1-2|10|-|TRBV20-1|few
CSAAGFRYTF
TGCAGTGCTGCTGGGTTCAGGTACACCTTC
>TRBJ2-5|15|TRBD1|TRBV7-9|-
CASSADRGRVETQYF
TGTGCCAGCAGCGCCGACAGGGGGCGCGTAGAGACCCAGTACTTC